The source of this T cell receptor (beta chain) is a study of blood T cells in healthy people across ages. Sample-barcoded 5' priming and a J-beta primer mix drove a second PCR of about 6 to 12 cycles. One entry per CDR3 protein results from TCRdb running MiXCR on the 5' RACE reads. Counted here are approximately 900,000 distinct CDR3 sequences, around 46% occurring once; the ten biggest clones make up about an eighth. CDR1 and CDR2 from the germline V gene are LGHNA and YSLEER. V lost 2 bases, J lost 3 bases, and 12 bases lay in between. There are 15 residues in the CDR3. The sample consisted of blood. The TCR was taken from a man aged 25 to 40 in good health. The chain joins TRBV4-3 to TRBJ2-3; a weak D match, TRBD1 (7 bases). The CDR3 sequence: CASSQSPGGTDTQYF. CDR3 coding DNA: TGCGCCAGCAGCCAAAGTCCAGGGGGGACAGATACGCAGTATTTT.